This TCR beta chain derives from a study of T cells in Graves' hyperthyroidism and ophthalmopathy. About the study: Upon initial diagnosis and before any treatment, peripheral blood was collected. General study findings and limits: Blood also contained most expanded thyroid clonotypes above 0.001.

Of note for this clonotype: Its antigen is unidentified.

Clinical symptoms, serum thyroxine and TRAb, thyroid ultrasound and orbital computed tomography were used for the diagnoses. TCR beta CDR3 region amplification was performed from RNA transcripts. During a first-round RT-PCR of the TCR CDR3, the HTBI primer set was used. TCRdb re-analysed the multiplex PCR reads in MiXCR, keeping a single row per CDR3 protein. The sample lists roughly 350,000 distinct CDR3 sequences; roughly an eighth were seen once. The ends lost 2 bases at V and 5 bases at J; junction bases unmatched: 5. In germline, CDR1 is SGHRS, CDR2 YFSETQ. The CDR3 is 15 residues long. The TCR was taken from a woman between 35 and 50 years old with Graves' ophthalmopathy. V and J are TRBV5-1 and TRBJ2-5, with TRBD2 matching over 11 bases. Sequencing was performed on blood. The CDR3 loop is CASSFLAGGPETQYF. CDR3 DNA: TGCGCCAGCAGCTTTTTAGCGGGGGGGCCGGAGACCCAGTACTTC.